Each of the 18 T cell receptor beta chains below was sequenced from the same sample in a study of blood T cells in healthy people across ages. Next came a second PCR, run for roughly 6 to 11 cycles, which used a sample-barcoded 5' primer along with a J-beta primer mix. TCRdb reanalysed the 5' RACE reads using MiXCR and keeps one entry per CDR3 protein. Of fewer than 900,000 distinct CDR3 sequences in the sample, 43% are singletons; the top ten hold less than 25%. Sequencing was carried out using blood. The receptors stem from a woman aged 55-69 years in good health.

There are a few counts of this clonotype. The chain combines TRBV7-9 with TRBJ2-7; a possible D gene is TRBD1 (5 bases). The CDR3 consists of 14 residues. Germline loops: CDR1 SEHNR, CDR2 FQNEAQ (reference sequence). V was trimmed by 7 bases and J by 3 bases, leaving 16 bases between them. CDR3 region: CASMRRGSIYEQYF. The CDR3 DNA follows: TGTGCCAGCATGCGAAGGGGTTCAATCTACGAGCAGTACTTC.

The chain carries TRBV9 and TRBJ1-1; unclear D gene. The germline V gene has CDR1 SGDLS and CDR2 YYNGEE. This CDR3 has 14 amino acids. V was cut by 0 bases and J by 1 base, with 7 bases left in between. The CDR3 is CASSVEARNTEAFF. The CDR3 DNA reads as TGTGCCAGCAGCGTAGAGGCGCGGAACACTGAAGCTTTCTTT.

This clonotype was recorded a few times. The chain is built from TRBV12-3 or TRBV12-4 and TRBJ2-3, with 10 bases lining up with TRBD1. The J segment lost 5 bases and the V segment lost 3 bases, leaving 2 bases of the junction unmatched. The CDR3 sequence is 14 residues long. CDR3 DNA: TGTGCCAGCAGTTTGACAGGGGGCATAGATACGCAGTATTTT. Translating gives CASSLTGGIDTQYF.

This clonotype appeared a single time. The chain joins TRBV7-9 to TRBJ2-7, with a tentative D call TRBD2 (5 bases). Germline V gene sequence: CDR1 SEHNR, CDR2 FQNEAQ (reference sequence). V dropped 1 base and J dropped 7 bases, with 26 bases sitting between them. CDR3 length: 18 amino acids. The CDR3 region has the DNA TGTGCCAGCAGCTTAGGGTTTAGCGACACGGACTCCTACAATGAGCAGTACTTC. Its protein product is CASSLGFSDTDSYNEQYF.

This chain connects TRBV7-2 to TRBJ1-2; D is perhaps TRBD1 (5 bases). This CDR3 spans 15 amino acids. Per germline, CDR1 SGHTA and CDR2 FQGNSA. V was trimmed by 1 base and J by 8 bases, leaving 17 bases between them. The chain's CDR3 is CASSLDTRGAVGYTF. CDR3 nucleotide sequence: TGTGCCAGCAGCTTAGATACTCGTGGGGCGGTAGGCTACACCTTC.

This clonotype showed up many times. CDR3 region: CASSPVIGENSYNEQFF. CDR3 coding DNA: TGTGCCAGCAGCCCTGTTATCGGGGAAAACTCGTACAATGAGCAGTTCTTC. This chain uses TRBV7-2 with TRBJ2-1, with a possible D match to TRBD2 (5 bases). The CDR3 is 17 amino acids. The ends were cut back, 5 bases at V and 4 bases at J, with 21 bases in the middle. Germline CDR1 SGHTA, CDR2 FQGNSA.

The rearrangement joins TRBV20-1 to TRBJ2-5; 9 nucleotides line up with TRBD2. The end of the DNA is better explained by TRBJ2-7, so the J call may be wrong. This CDR3 contains 14 residues. Germline CDR1 DFQATT, CDR2 SNEGSKA (reference sequence). Here the CDR3 reads CSARAEGAGGEQYF. As DNA, the CDR3 is TGCAGTGCTAGAGCAGAAGGAGCGGGAGGCGAGCAGTACTTC.

The chain has TRBV25-1 and TRBJ1-2; possible D gene TRBD1, 6 bases. V was shortened by 1 base and J by 5 bases, with 14 bases between the two germline ends. Germline CDR1 is MGHDK and CDR2 is SYGVNS. CDR3 size: 15 residues. The CDR3 spells CASSEFRGTFYGYTF. In DNA form, the CDR3 reads TGTGCCAGCAGTGAATTTAGGGGGACATTTTATGGCTACACCTTC.

The chain has TRBV4-1 and TRBJ2-5; 10 bases match TRBD2. Trimming at V came to 2 bases and at J to 5 bases, leaving 5 bases not matched to a gene. This CDR3 has 15 residues. Germline V gives CDR1 MGHRA, CDR2 YSYEKL. CDR3 protein: CASSQTGLATETQYF. The CDR3 bases are TGCGCCAGCAGCCAAACGGGACTAGCGACGGAGACCCAGTACTTC.

The gene calls are TRBV2 and TRBJ2-1; D could derive from TRBD1 or TRBD2 (5 bases each). CDR1 and CDR2 from the germline V gene are SNHLY and FYNNEI. This CDR3 spans 14 amino acids. V was shortened by 6 bases and J by 9 bases, with 18 bases between the two germline ends. In nucleotides, the CDR3 is TGTGCCAGCAGACTTGAGGCTAGCAGGGTTGAGCAGTTCTTC. This translates into CASRLEASRVEQFF.

The chain recombines TRBV10-3 with TRBJ2-3; D is perhaps TRBD2 (6 bases). The CDR3 has 16 amino acids. CDR1 and CDR2 from the germline V gene are ENHRY and SYGVKD. V was cut by 5 bases and J by 1 base, with 16 bases left in between. The chain's CDR3 is CAISSPSGGGTDTQYF. Written as DNA, the CDR3 is TGTGCCATCAGTTCTCCATCGGGCGGGGGCACAGATACGCAGTATTTT.

This chain links TRBV12-3 or TRBV12-4 with TRBJ2-7; no clear D gene. The CDR3 is 14 amino acids. Trimming removed 2 bases from V and 7 bases from J, with 15 bases in between. The CDR3 nucleotides are TGTGCCAGCAGTTTAAATTCTAACTACAATGAGCAGTACTTC. It yields the protein CASSLNSNYNEQYF.

CDR3 residues: CASSLVQASYEQYF. The CDR3 DNA reads as TGTGCCAGCAGTTTGGTACAGGCCTCCTACGAGCAGTACTTC. V is TRBV28 and J is TRBJ2-7; D possibly corresponds to TRBD1 (5 bases). Trimming cost V 3 bases and J 0 bases, with 9 bases left between them. The germline gives CDR1 MDHEN, CDR2 SYDVKM. The CDR3 contains 14 residues.

CDR3 in amino acids: CASSLGTGVSYNEQFF. The CDR3 nucleotides are TGCGCCAGCAGCTTGGGGACAGGGGTATCCTACAATGAGCAGTTCTTC. This sequence joins TRBV5-1 and TRBJ2-1, with TRBD1 matching 9 bases. The V segment lost 0 bases and the J segment 1 base; nucleotides outside the gene matches: 2. This CDR3 has 16 amino acids. The germline V gene encodes CDR1 SGHRS and CDR2 YFSETQ.

The sample holds a few counts of this clonotype. The chain recombines TRBV11-2 with TRBJ2-5; 8 bases map to TRBD2. V was clipped by 0 bases and J by 3 bases; unmatched bases: 12. Looked up from germline, CDR1 is SGHAT and CDR2 is FQNNGV. The CDR3 is 18 residues long. This CDR3 reads CASSLDAARKAGEETQYF. In nucleotides, the CDR3 is TGTGCCAGCAGCTTAGACGCAGCGCGAAAAGCGGGGGAAGAGACCCAGTACTTC. Using reference TRBV11-2 and TRBJ2-5 for the parts outside the CDR3, the full variable domain is EAGVAQSPRYKIIEKRQSVAFWCNPISGHATLYWYQQILGQGPKLLIQFQNNGVVDDSQLPKDRFSAERLKGVDSTLKIQPAKLEDSAVYLCASSLDAARKAGEETQYFGPGTRLLVL.

The gene calls are TRBV7-8 and TRBJ2-1, with D perhaps TRBD2 (5 bases). This CDR3 is built from 18 residues. V was cut by 1 base and J by 0 bases, with 16 bases left in between. The germline gives CDR1 SGHVS, CDR2 FQNEAQ. CDR3: CASSLGPRSAGSYNEQFF. CDR3 DNA: TGTGCCAGCAGCTTAGGACCTCGGTCCGCGGGCTCCTACAATGAGCAGTTCTTC.

The chain employs TRBV20-1 and TRBJ2-5; D is unclear. CDR3 length: 15 residues. The ends were cut back, 0 bases at V and 4 bases at J, with 15 bases in the middle. Germline CDR1 and CDR2: DFQATT and SNEGSKA (reference sequence). As DNA, the CDR3 is TGCAGTGCTAGAGATGGTGGCAGTGTGGGAGAGACCCAGTACTTC. It codes for CSARDGGSVGETQYF.

The chain uses TRBV4-2 and TRBJ2-1; 7 bases are a match to TRBD2. The CDR3 has 17 amino acids. Germline-derived CDR1 and CDR2 are LGHNA and YNFKEQ. The J segment lost 6 bases and the V segment lost 0 bases, leaving 11 bases of the junction unmatched. The CDR3 sequence: CASSQDFPAGVGNEQFF. The CDR3 DNA follows: TGTGCCAGCAGCCAAGATTTTCCGGCGGGAGTAGGCAATGAGCAGTTCTTC.